This T cell receptor (beta chain) was recovered during a study of blood T cell repertoires in COVID-19. Study-level information: Sites in the United States, Italy and Spain provided acute and convalescent COVID-19 samples.

This study enrolled people aged 18 to 89 from under 25 US geographic areas. Some clones are missing from TCRdb's copy, which holds only in-frame ones; the method was immunoSEQ multiplex PCR. The sample holds about 240,000 clones, approximately 83% seen once. The receptor was isolated from a woman in her thirties or forties who had been exposed to COVID-19. Sequences were obtained from PBMCs or T cells enriched from blood (not recorded which).

CDR3 loop: CASTKDSPRHSPLHF. For the CDR3, the DNA is TGTGCCAGCACCAAGGACAGCCCCAGACATTCACCCCTCCACTTT. This sequence joins TRBV2 and TRBJ1-6, with a tentative D call TRBD1 (6 bases). The germline CDR1 and CDR2 sequences are SNHLY and FYNNEI. V was pared by 7 bases and J by 8 bases, with 18 bases between. CDR3 length: 15 residues.